Listed here are 11 T cell receptor beta chains from one sample, sequenced in a study of cytomegalovirus exposure and HLA in healthy donors. The study ran its PCR with 60 Vbeta and 13 Jbeta primers. Method: immunoSEQ multiplex PCR; TCRdb's copy keeps in-frame clones and lacks some. The sample records roughly 180,000 clones, about 80% being singletons. What was sequenced was PBMCs. Receptors originate from a man aged 30 to 39 in good health and CMV-seronegative.

The rearrangement links TRBV28 to TRBJ2-2, with 8 positions matching TRBD1. After removal of 5 bases from V and 4 bases from J, the junction contained 6 bases not matched to a gene. Germline values: CDR1 MDHEN, CDR2 SYDVKM. The CDR3 runs to 15 residues. CDR3 amino acids: CASSPPDRATGELFF. For the CDR3, the DNA is TGTGCCAGCAGTCCCCCGGACAGGGCCACCGGGGAGCTGTTTTTT.

The chain employs TRBV5-1 and TRBJ2-5; a possible D gene is TRBD1 (5 bases). Germline-derived CDR1 and CDR2 are SGHRS and YFSETQ. The V end lost 0 bases, the J end lost 4 bases, and 13 bases lay between the germline ends. CDR3 length: 15 residues. Here the CDR3 reads CASSLAQGTGETQYF. The CDR3 DNA reads as TGCGCCAGCAGCTTGGCCCAGGGTACGGGAGAGACCCAGTACTTC.

This clone came up a few times. The CDR3 region is CASSPYPGTAGNTIYF. CDR3 bases: TGTGCCAGCAGCCCTTATCCAGGTACCGCTGGAAACACCATATATTTT. The V call is TRBV28, the J call TRBJ1-3; D remains unclear. This CDR3 has 16 residues. The V gene's germline CDR1 is MDHEN and CDR2 SYDVKM. Deletions cut 6 bases from V and 2 bases from J, with 17 bases between.

CDR3 loop: CASSTGVVEQFF. CDR3 bases: TGTGCCAGCAGCACAGGGGTGGTTGAGCAGTTCTTC. V gene TRBV13 combines with J gene TRBJ2-1; the match to TRBD1 covers 7 bases. Germline V gives CDR1 PRHDT, CDR2 FYEKMQ (reference sequence). The CDR3 spans 12 residues. V was clipped by 5 bases and J by 9 bases; unmatched bases: 4.

The rearrangement links TRBV2 to TRBJ1-2; TRBD1 aligns across 7 bases. Germline-derived CDR1 and CDR2 are SNHLY and FYNNEI. Unmatched junction bases numbered 5, after V lost 5 bases and J lost 2 bases. This CDR3 comprises 14 residues. The CDR3 DNA sequence: TGTGCCAGCAGTAGGACAGGTGGAAACTATGGCTACACCTTC. Protein: CASSRTGGNYGYTF.

This clone was detected only a few times. This chain joins TRBV5-8 and TRBJ2-5, with D perhaps TRBD2 (5 bases). Germline V gene data show CDR1 as SGHTS and CDR2 as YDEGEE. The CDR3 extends over 14 amino acids. Trimming pared 4 bases from V and 4 bases from J, leaving 14 bases between. Here the CDR3 DNA reads TGTGCCAGCAGCCCCGTTCGCGAGGGAGAGACCCAGTACTTC. It encodes CASSPVREGETQYF.

The gene calls are TRBV5-5 and TRBJ2-3; maybe TRBD2 (5 bases). The CDR3 is 13 amino acids. Trimming took off 6 bases at V and 0 bases at J, with 8 bases between the two ends. Germline V lookup: CDR1 SGHKS, CDR2 YYEKEE (reference sequence). This CDR3 reads CASTPGSTDTQYF. CDR3 in DNA: TGTGCCAGCACCCCGGGAAGCACAGATACGCAGTATTTT.

This chain joins TRBV28 and TRBJ2-5; 15 bases align to TRBD2. Germline V gene sequence: CDR1 MDHEN, CDR2 SYDVKM. The CDR3 is 15 amino acids. V shed 6 bases and J 5 bases; nucleotides not matched to a gene: 4. This CDR3 is CASSRTSGRGETQYF. The CDR3 DNA follows: TGTGCCAGCAGCCGGACTAGCGGGAGGGGGGAGACCCAGTACTTC.

The J gene is TRBJ2-3, the V gene TRBV6-5, with 10 bases lining up with TRBD2. This CDR3 has 15 residues. V lost 2 bases, J lost 9 bases, and 8 bases stayed unmatched. Germline assignment: CDR1 MNHEY and CDR2 SVGAGI. The CDR3 here is CASSYGTSEWETQYF. CDR3 nucleotides: TGTGCCAGCAGTTACGGGACTAGCGAGTGGGAAACGCAGTATTTT.

The rearrangement joins TRBV25-1 to TRBJ2-3, with 7 bases identical to TRBD1. Germline lookup yields CDR1 MGHDK and CDR2 SYGVNS. The CDR3 is 15 amino acids. J lost 4 bases, V lost 2 bases, and 6 bases had no gene match. The CDR3 DNA reads TGTGCCAGCAGTGAACTCGACAGGGTGGCAGATACGCAGTATTTT. Translated, it gives CASSELDRVADTQYF.

V is TRBV10-3 and J is TRBJ1-2; D perhaps matches TRBD1 (6 bases). V lost 4 bases and J lost 6, with 12 bases in between. The germline V gene has CDR1 ENHRY and CDR2 SYGVKD. The CDR3 length is 13 residues. CDR3: CAISVAGEHGYTF. The DNA for the CDR3 is TGTGCCATCAGTGTTGCAGGGGAACATGGCTACACCTTC.